This record covers a single T cell receptor (beta chain). The data originate from a study of shared clonotypes between healthy human individuals. Method: immunoSEQ multiplex PCR; TCRdb's copy keeps in-frame clones and lacks some. In the table there are about 1.1 million clones, about 80% of which are singletons. Germline V gene sequence: CDR1 LNHDA, CDR2 SQIVND (reference sequence). The CDR3 contains 15 residues. Trimming took 4 bases from V and 5 from J, leaving 17 bases between them. Sequences were obtained from memory CD4+ T cells from PBMCs. Described subset: CD45RA-negative fraction. The sequence came from a man younger than 35 in good health. Some clones in this sample may be carry-over from other donors' samples. This sequence joins TRBV19 and TRBJ2-5; D is perhaps TRBD1 (6 bases). CDR3 region: CASSTEDRPWETQYF. The CDR3 nucleotides read TGTGCCAGTAGTACAGAAGACAGGCCATGGGAGACCCAGTACTTC.